This T cell receptor (beta chain) was retrieved from a study of CD4 T cells in relation to SARS-CoV-2 and coronaviruses. Study-wide context: No peptide or an HIV-1 Nef peptide pool served as negative control.

Clones were sequenced by immunoSEQ multiplex PCR, and TCRdb holds only the in-frame ones, with some missing. The repertoire has roughly 19,000 clones, around 80% of them found once; the top ten carry about a sixth. In regard to this clone: What it binds is not known.

The CDR3 covers 17 residues. V lost 3 bases, J lost 1 base, and 6 bases stayed unmatched. From germline, CDR1 is LGHNT and CDR2 FRNRAP. The unexposed donors gave CD4+ T cells in about 2011-2019, prior to COVID-19. CD4+ T cells were isolated from the cells after more than 8 days of culture. Sequencing was performed on CD4+ T cells from PBMCs, cultured in vitro. The receptor was derived from a human donor in good health. The chain employs TRBV12-5 and TRBJ2-5, with 12 bases matching TRBD2. The CDR3 loop is CASGFRLAGEGQETQYF. The CDR3 region has the DNA TGTGCTAGTGGTTTCCGACTAGCGGGAGAAGGCCAAGAGACCCAGTACTTC.